A single sample gave rise to the 16 T cell receptor beta chains below, sequenced in a study of blood T cell repertoires in COVID-19. Libraries were prepared by immunoSEQ multiplex PCR; TCRdb keeps only in-frame clonotypes and omits some of them. Among hundreds of thousands of clones listed, over 75% were seen once. Sequencing was done on a sample of peripheral blood. The receptors derive from a man aged 50 to 60 with active or convalescent COVID-19.

Regarding this clone: The identical CDR3 is also encoded by other nucleotide sequences in the sample. The chain combines TRBV4-3 with TRBJ2-1; D possibly corresponds to TRBD2 (6 bases). Germline CDR1 and CDR2: LGHNA and YSLEER. This CDR3 is 13 amino acids long. V shed 1 base and J shed 9 bases, with 10 bases lying between them. The CDR3 protein is CASSQGGAGEQFF. For the CDR3, the DNA is TGCGCCAGCAGCCAAGGCGGGGCCGGTGAGCAGTTCTTC.

This chain uses TRBV5-1 with TRBJ1-2, with TRBD1 matching over 7 bases. There are 14 residues in the CDR3. CDR1 is SGHRS and CDR2 is YFSETQ in the germline V gene. J gave up 8 bases and V 1 base, and 8 bases lay outside the gene matches. The CDR3 nucleotides are TGCGCCAGCAGCTTGAGACAGGGCGGTGGCGGCTACACCTTC. As protein: CASSLRQGGGGYTF.

The chain couples TRBV3-1 (or the pseudogene TRBV3-2) to TRBJ1-2; no reliable D call. Per germline, CDR1 LGHDT and CDR2 YNNKEL (reference sequence). This CDR3 region has 13 residues. Trimming cost V 1 base and J 8 bases, with 11 bases left between them. This CDR3 reads CASSQGGYQGYTF. In nucleotides, the CDR3 is TGTGCCAGCAGCCAAGGAGGGTATCAAGGCTACACCTTC.

This chain connects TRBV28 to TRBJ1-3; D remains unclear. The germline V and J ends were trimmed by 7 bases and 4 bases, with 5 bases remaining between them. Germline CDR1 is MDHEN and CDR2 is SYDVKM. The CDR3 length is 11 residues. In nucleotides, the CDR3 is TGTGCCAGCAACCGGGGAAACACCATATATTTT. Its protein product is CASNRGNTIYF.

J is TRBJ2-1 and V is TRBV5-5; no reliable D call. This CDR3 comprises 14 residues. Trimming took 2 bases from V and 0 from J, leaving 6 bases between them. Per germline, CDR1 SGHKS and CDR2 YYEKEE (reference sequence). CDR3 coding DNA: TGTGCCAGCAGCTTTCCAGACTCCTACAATGAGCAGTTCTTC. Protein product: CASSFPDSYNEQFF.

The table lists this clone with a few counts. The CDR3 spells CASSLTGGSNTEAFF. The CDR3 DNA reads as TGTGCCAGCAGCTTAACGGGGGGTTCGAACACTGAAGCTTTCTTT. The chain has TRBV7-3 and TRBJ1-1; TRBD1 might be the D (5 bases). V was clipped by 0 bases and J by 1 base, with 9 bases between them. The CDR3 loop spans 15 amino acids. From germline, CDR1 is SGHTA and CDR2 FQGTGA.

The chain links TRBV21-1 to TRBJ2-7; TRBD2 is taken as the D call from the table, unchecked against the DNA. TRBV21-1 is tagged as a pseudogene. The CDR3 has 19 amino acids. CDR3 loop: CASSKIRRLLAGDHNEQYF. DNA for the CDR3: TGTGCCAGCAGCAAAATCAGACGACTACTAGCGGGAGATCACAACGAGCAGTACTTC.

The chain links TRBV3-1 (or the pseudogene TRBV3-2) to TRBJ1-2, with a tentative D call TRBD1 (5 bases). The CDR3 totals 14 residues. V lost 3 bases and J 8 bases, leaving 16 bases between the germline ends. In germline, CDR1 is LGHDT, CDR2 YNNKEL (reference sequence). This CDR3 is CASSQGPGGSGYTF. The CDR3 bases are TGTGCCAGCAGCCAGGGACCGGGAGGCAGCGGCTACACCTTC.

This sequence joins TRBV12-3 or TRBV12-4 and TRBJ1-5, with unresolved D. V lost 6 bases, J lost 0 bases, and 6 bases lay in between. The CDR3 has 13 residues. The CDR3 protein is CASSQFSNQPQHF. CDR3 DNA: TGTGCCAGCAGCCAATTTAGCAATCAGCCCCAGCATTTT.

This clone appeared a single time. The V and J genes are TRBV27 and TRBJ2-7; 9 positions agree with TRBD1. The CDR3 extends over 13 amino acids. Per germline, CDR1 MNHEY and CDR2 SMNVEV (reference sequence). J lost 6 bases, V lost 6 bases, and 6 bases had no gene match. In nucleotides, the CDR3 is TGTGCCAGCAGCCGGACAGGGGAGGGCGAGCAGTACTTC. It yields the protein CASSRTGEGEQYF.

This chain links TRBV2 with TRBJ2-2; TRBD2 aligns across 11 bases. In germline, CDR1 is SNHLY, CDR2 FYNNEI. Germline trimming cut 7 bases from V and 6 bases from J; bases unmatched to any gene: 4. CDR3 length: 14 amino acids. For the CDR3, the DNA is TGTGCCAGCAATAGCGGGAGGGGGGCCGGGGAGCTGTTTTTT. This codes for CASNSGRGAGELFF.

The chain employs TRBV2 and TRBJ2-1, with 11 bases lining up with TRBD2. CDR1 and CDR2 (germline): SNHLY, FYNNEI. J was trimmed by 7 bases and V by 3 bases; bases with no gene match: 8. This CDR3 is built from 16 residues. The CDR3 bases are TGTGCCAGCAGTGAGAATTGGACTAGCGGGTGGAATGAGCAGTTCTTC. This gives the protein CASSENWTSGWNEQFF.

This sequence joins TRBV19 and TRBJ1-5; D may be TRBD1 (6 bases). Germline V CDR1 and CDR2: LNHDA, SQIVND (reference sequence). V was pared by 8 bases and J by 0 bases, with 14 bases between. This CDR3 spans 15 amino acids. The CDR3 sequence: CASLDRSYSNQPQHF. DNA for the CDR3: TGTGCCAGTTTGGACAGATCCTATAGCAATCAGCCCCAGCATTTT.

This clone came up once. The J gene is TRBJ2-3, the V gene TRBV7-2, with TRBD1 as a possible D gene (5 bases). This CDR3 is built from 15 residues. Trimming took off 1 base at V and 3 bases at J, with 11 bases between the two ends. Germline V gene data show CDR1 as SGHTA and CDR2 as FQGNSA. CDR3 DNA: TGTGCCAGCAGCTTAGTGGGGCTCTTGACAGATACGCAGTATTTT. It specifies CASSLVGLLTDTQYF. The full variable domain, with the rest looked up from reference TRBV7-2 and TRBJ2-3, is GAGVSQSPSNKVTEKGKDVELRCDPISGHTALYWYRQSLGQGLEFLIYFQGNSAPDKSGLPSDRFSAERTGGSVSTLTIQRTQQEDSAVYLCASSLVGLLTDTQYFGPGTRLTVL.

The V call is TRBV21-1, the J call TRBJ2-7; TRBD2 was called by the table and not checked on the DNA. TRBV21-1 is a recognized pseudogene. CDR3 length: 14 residues. The CDR3 sequence is CASSNGEASYEQYF. CDR3 DNA: TGTGCCAGCAGCAATGGGGAGGCCTCCTACGAGCAGTACTTC.

The genes are TRBV19 and TRBJ1-5; 12 nucleotides match TRBD1. CDR1 is LNHDA and CDR2 is SQIVND in the germline V gene (reference sequence). This CDR3 has 16 residues. J gave up 8 bases and V 6 bases, and 11 bases lay outside the gene matches. CDR3 DNA sequence: TGTGCCAGTAGCGGCACGGGACAGGGGGCTTTCGAGCCCCAGCATTTT. Translated, it gives CASSGTGQGAFEPQHF. Full variable domain (remainder filled in from reference TRBV19 and TRBJ1-5): DGGITQSPKYLFRKEGQNVTLSCEQNLNHDAMYWYRQDPGQGLRLIYYSQIVNDFQKGDIAEGYSVSREKKESFPLTVTSAQKNPTAFYLCASSGTGQGAFEPQHFGDGTRLSIL.